The 23 T cell receptor beta chains below were found in one sample sequenced in a study of shared T cell receptors in the human thymus. Here immunoSEQ multiplex PCR was the method, and the copy in TCRdb shows in-frame clones only, minus some. Of over 450,000 clones listed, 70% to 80% are singletons. This same sample was also part of a study on human thymus T cells.

Input material: thymocytes. The receptors come from a boy under two years old with a congenital heart defect.

The rearrangement uses TRBV28 and TRBJ2-1; D is uncertain. Between the trimmed V and J ends, which lost 5 bases and 4 bases, there was a span of 6 bases. Per the germline V gene, CDR1 is MDHEN and CDR2 is SYDVKM. CDR3 length: 12 residues. This CDR3 reads CASSPHYNEQFF. CDR3 bases: TGTGCCAGCAGTCCCCATTACAATGAGCAGTTCTTC. Supplemented by reference TRBV28 and TRBJ2-1, the full variable domain reads DVKVTQSSRYLVKRTGEKVFLECVQDMDHENMFWYRQDPGLGLRLIYFSYDVKMKEKGDIPEGYSVSREKKERFSLILESASTNQTSMYLCASSPHYNEQFFGPGTRLTVL.

The chain recombines TRBV4-3 with TRBJ2-1, with D tentatively TRBD2 (5 bases). Germline loops: CDR1 LGHNA, CDR2 YSLEER. CDR3 size: 17 residues. Trimming cost V 1 base and J 2 bases, with 15 bases left between them. The CDR3 region is CASSQVDGNRTYNEQFF. Here the CDR3 DNA reads TGCGCCAGCAGCCAAGTCGACGGGAACCGAACCTACAATGAGCAGTTCTTC.

The rearrangement uses TRBV9 and TRBJ2-1; TRBD2 matches 7 bases. CDR3 length: 16 residues. Germline values: CDR1 SGDLS, CDR2 YYNGEE. Losses at the gene ends were 3 bases for V and 6 bases for J; bases not matched to a gene: 12. The CDR3 spells CASSGRRWGGFNEQFF. In nucleotides, the CDR3 is TGTGCCAGCAGCGGCCGCCGATGGGGGGGGTTCAATGAGCAGTTCTTC. Together with reference TRBV9 and TRBJ2-1, the CDR3 gives the full variable domain: DSGVTQTPKHLITATGQRVTLRCSPRSGDLSVYWYQQSLDQGLQFLIQYYNGEERAKGNILERFSAQQFPDLHSELNLSSLELGDSALYFCASSGRRWGGFNEQFFGPGTRLTVL.

This clone was observed a few times. The chain links TRBV28 to TRBJ2-5; D possibly corresponds to TRBD2 (6 bases). Germline-derived CDR1 and CDR2 are MDHEN and SYDVKM. The germline V and J ends were trimmed by 4 bases and 10 bases, with 22 bases remaining between them. The CDR3 totals 15 residues. The CDR3 sequence: CASSSPGRPKEGQYF. DNA of the CDR3: TGTGCCAGCAGTTCTCCGGGACGGCCCAAGGAGGGCCAGTACTTC.

Only a few counts were recorded for this clone. V gene TRBV29-1 combines with J gene TRBJ2-7; 10 nucleotides line up with TRBD2. The CDR3 runs 15 residues. Unmatched junction bases numbered 10, after V lost 3 bases and J lost 5 bases. Per germline, CDR1 SQVTM and CDR2 ANQGSEA. DNA of the CDR3: TGCAGCGTTGAGAGGAATAGCGGGAGGTCCCACGAGCAGTACTTC. It is translated as CSVERNSGRSHEQYF.

This rearrangement joins TRBV7-3 to TRBJ2-1; 7 positions match TRBD2. CDR1 is SGHTA and CDR2 is FQGTGA in the germline V gene. The J segment lost 6 bases and the V segment lost 0 bases, leaving 2 bases of the junction unmatched. CDR3 length: 14 residues. CDR3 residues: CASSLTAGANEQFF. In DNA form, the CDR3 reads TGTGCCAGCAGCTTAACGGCGGGAGCCAATGAGCAGTTCTTC.

The table lists this clone with a count of one. V usage is TRBV9 and J usage is TRBJ1-5; 7 bases fit TRBD1. The CDR3 is 13 amino acids. Germline-derived CDR1 and CDR2 are SGDLS and YYNGEE. Trimming cost V 9 bases and J 3 bases; bases outside gene matches: 6. CDR3 residues: CATDRVFNQPQHF. CDR3 in DNA: TGTGCCACCGACAGGGTTTTCAATCAGCCCCAGCATTTT.

This chain uses TRBV9 with TRBJ2-5, with TRBD2 as a possible D gene (5 bases). Trimming shortened V by 2 bases and J by 5 bases, and 19 bases separated the two germline ends. From germline, CDR1 is SGDLS and CDR2 YYNGEE. The CDR3 loop spans 16 amino acids. The CDR3, as DNA: TGTGCCAGCAGCGTGGGTGCCGGCGGGTCGGGGGAGACCCAGTACTTC. Translated, it gives CASSVGAGGSGETQYF.

The chain is built from TRBV4-1 and TRBJ2-7; 10 bases fit TRBD2. There are 18 residues in the CDR3. V was pared by 1 base and J by 5 bases, with 14 bases of the junction left unmatched. CDR1 MGHRA and CDR2 YSYEKL come from the germline V gene. The DNA of the CDR3 is TGCGCCAGCAGCCAAGTTGGGTTACTAGCGGGGAGGGCCCACGAGCAGTACTTC. Amino acid sequence: CASSQVGLLAGRAHEQYF.

The chain uses TRBV5-4 and TRBJ1-2, with 7 bases aligning to TRBD1. CDR1 SGHNT and CDR2 YYREEE come from the germline V gene (reference sequence). Germline trimming cut 0 bases from V and 4 bases from J; bases unmatched to any gene: 21. This CDR3 has 20 residues. The CDR3 region has the DNA TGTGCCAGCAGCTTGGCCCGCCCGGGGACAGTGGGATCGGTGAGCTATGGCTACACCTTC. Residues: CASSLARPGTVGSVSYGYTF. Filled out from reference TRBV5-4 and TRBJ1-2, the complete variable domain reads ETGVTQSPTHLIKTRGQQVTLRCSSQSGHNTVSWYQQALGQGPQFIFQYYREEENGRGNFPPRFSGLQFPNYSSELNVNALELDDSALYLCASSLARPGTVGSVSYGYTFGSGTRLTVV.

The CDR3: CASSFLDGRLPYNEQFF. The CDR3 nucleotides read TGTGCCAGCAGCTTTTTGGACGGGAGATTACCCTACAATGAGCAGTTCTTC. V usage is TRBV7-4 and J usage is TRBJ2-1; the D gene is possibly TRBD2 (6 bases). Germline V gene lookup returns CDR1 SGHVT and CDR2 SQSDAQ. This CDR3 has 17 residues. Trimming shortened V by 3 bases and J by 2 bases, and 17 bases separated the two germline ends.

The chain couples TRBV4-1 to TRBJ2-7; 12 positions agree with TRBD2. Germline V gives CDR1 MGHRA, CDR2 YSYEKL. The CDR3 has 15 amino acids. V dropped 3 bases and J dropped 3; count of bases not matched to a gene: 3. In DNA form, the CDR3 reads TGCGCCAGCAGCCAGCGACTAGCGGGAGACTACGAGCAGTACTTC. Protein sequence: CASSQRLAGDYEQYF.

This rearrangement joins TRBV11-2 to TRBJ2-3, with 11 bases lining up with TRBD2. V dropped 6 bases and J dropped 6; count of bases not matched to a gene: 8. CDR1 is SGHAT and CDR2 is FQNNGV in the germline V gene. The CDR3 consists of 15 residues. The DNA of the CDR3 is TGTGCCAGCAGGTCTAGCGGGAGGACATGGGATACGCAGTATTTT. Encoded protein: CASRSSGRTWDTQYF.

The CDR3 protein is CASSLVFRGGMNTEAFF. In DNA, the CDR3 is TGTGCCAGCAGCTTAGTCTTCCGGGGAGGTATGAACACTGAAGCTTTCTTT. The chain employs TRBV7-9 and TRBJ1-1; D not resolved. Germline CDR1 is SEHNR and CDR2 is FQNEAQ (reference sequence). The length of the CDR3 is 17 residues. The germline V and J ends were trimmed by 1 base and 0 bases, with 15 bases remaining between them.

This clone was seen only once. The chain employs TRBV7-9 and TRBJ1-1; TRBD1 matches 9 bases. Per the germline V gene, CDR1 is SEHNR and CDR2 is FQNEAQ (reference sequence). The CDR3 runs 18 residues. The ends lost 5 bases at V and 3 bases at J; junction bases unmatched: 16. CDR3 bases: TGTGCCAGCAGCCCACATAGGAGACGGACAGGGGAGGACACTGAAGCTTTCTTT. Protein product: CASSPHRRRTGEDTEAFF.

The chain carries TRBV30 and TRBJ1-2, with unresolved D. The germline V gene has CDR1 GTSNPN and CDR2 SVGIG (reference sequence). Trimming cost V 0 bases and J 4 bases, with 6 bases left between them. This CDR3 comprises 12 residues. CDR3 coding DNA: TGTGCCTGGAGTGTAACTGCCTATGGCTACACCTTC. It encodes CAWSVTAYGYTF.

This clone was recorded only once. The chain has TRBV7-8 and TRBJ1-2, with 8 positions matching TRBD1. The CDR3 is made up of 16 amino acids. Per germline, CDR1 SGHVS and CDR2 FQNEAQ. V dropped 1 base and J dropped 4; count of bases not matched to a gene: 8. CDR3 amino acids: CASSLGTGRGPYGYTF. Here the CDR3 DNA reads TGTGCCAGCAGCTTAGGCACGGGCAGGGGGCCCTATGGCTACACCTTC.

V and J are TRBV6-1 and TRBJ2-2; TRBD1 matches at 9 bases. From germline, CDR1 is MNHNS and CDR2 SASEGT. V was clipped by 3 bases and J by 6 bases; unmatched bases: 11. The CDR3 is 17 residues long. The CDR3 reads CASSDVPGTGNPGELFF. The CDR3 nucleotides are TGTGCCAGCAGTGATGTCCCCGGGACAGGGAATCCCGGGGAGCTGTTTTTT.

The V gene is TRBV19, the J gene TRBJ2-7; 9 bases are a match to TRBD2. This CDR3 region has 15 residues. The V and J ends lost 3 bases and 3 bases, in that order; junction bases with no gene match: 6. Per the germline V gene, CDR1 is LNHDA and CDR2 is SQIVND (reference sequence). The CDR3 reads CASSIRREGDYEQYF. CDR3 coding DNA: TGTGCCAGTAGTATTAGGCGGGAGGGAGACTACGAGCAGTACTTC.

This chain links TRBV6-6 with TRBJ2-7, with TRBD2 matching 7 bases. Unmatched junction bases numbered 5, after V lost 3 bases and J lost 3 bases. Germline V gives CDR1 MNHNY, CDR2 SVGAGI (reference sequence). The CDR3 sequence is 14 residues long. This chain's CDR3 is CASSYGRALYEQYF. For the CDR3, the DNA is TGTGCCAGCAGTTATGGGAGGGCCCTCTACGAGCAGTACTTC.

The rearrangement joins TRBV7-9 to TRBJ2-2, with D possibly matching TRBD1 (6 bases). Germline V lookup: CDR1 SEHNR, CDR2 FQNEAQ (reference sequence). Trimming removed 0 bases at V and 0 bases at J, with 8 bases between. The CDR3 loop spans 16 amino acids. CDR3 nucleotide sequence: TGTGCCAGCAGCTTAGCGGGACATACGAACACCGGGGAGCTGTTTTTT. It yields the protein CASSLAGHTNTGELFF.

The chain recombines TRBV7-9 with TRBJ1-2; D gene uncertain. Germline V lookup: CDR1 SEHNR, CDR2 FQNEAQ (reference sequence). There are 16 residues in the CDR3. Trimming left V 5 bases short and J 4 bases short, with 20 bases between. CDR3 nucleotide sequence: TGTGCCAGCAGCCGCCTATCACACAGCCCTCTCTATGGCTACACCTTC. As protein: CASSRLSHSPLYGYTF.

V is TRBV5-1 and J is TRBJ1-2; D uncertain. The V gene's germline CDR1 is SGHRS and CDR2 YFSETQ. The V end lost 4 bases, the J end lost 1 base, and 11 bases lay between the germline ends. This CDR3 comprises 14 residues. In nucleotides, the CDR3 is TGCGCCAGCAGCCACAGCAAATTTAACTATGGCTACACCTTC. It yields the protein CASSHSKFNYGYTF. Together with reference TRBV5-1 and TRBJ1-2, the CDR3 gives the full variable domain: KAGVTQTPRYLIKTRGQQVTLSCSPISGHRSVSWYQQTPGQGLQFLFEYFSETQRNKGNFPGRFSGRQFSNSRSEMNVSTLELGDSALYLCASSHSKFNYGYTFGSGTRLTVV.